The 28 T cell receptor beta chains listed next were all sequenced from one sample in a study of OX40 agonist ivuxolimab in advanced cancers. Receptors were amplified or captured by the immunoSEQ multiplex PCR assay. Drawn from immuneACCESS, this table holds only the in-frame rearrangements with V and J called that TCRdb kept. Clones are partly lost; checked studies trace under half to an unresolved V gene and leave the rest unexplained. Within this sample are tens of thousands of clones, with under 90% of them counted one time only. The top ten clonotypes cover about 15% of the sample. Source: CD4+ or CD8+ T cells sorted from blood, taken in a trial of the OX40 agonist ivuxolimab. All receptors derive from an adult with an advanced solid tumor such as melanoma, head and neck, liver or kidney cancer.

The chain links TRBV10-1 to TRBJ1-2, with 11 positions matching TRBD1. Germline lookup yields CDR1 WNHNN and CDR2 SYGVQD (reference sequence). V gave up 1 base and J gave up 8 bases; unmatched junction bases: 9. The CDR3 runs 16 residues. The CDR3 DNA follows: TGCGCCAGCAGTGAGTTCCCGGACAGGGGGCTGAGGGGCTACACCTTC. It yields the protein CASSEFPDRGLRGYTF.

This clone appeared once. The genes are TRBV6-5 and TRBJ2-5; 10 bases align to TRBD2. The germline CDR1 and CDR2 sequences are MNHEY and SVGAGI. CDR3 length: 15 residues. Trimming removed 6 bases from V and 2 bases from J; junction bases left unmatched: 6. CDR3 protein: CASSQLAGPQETQYF. The CDR3 region has the DNA TGTGCCAGCAGCCAACTAGCGGGGCCACAAGAGACCCAGTACTTC.

This rearrangement joins TRBV19 to TRBJ2-6; D possibly corresponds to TRBD2 (6 bases). Germline values: CDR1 LNHDA, CDR2 SQIVND (reference sequence). With 6 bases removed from V and 0 bases from J, the gap between germline ends came to 18 bases. The CDR3 length is 18 residues. The CDR3 DNA follows: TGTGCCAGTAGCCCCCGGGAGAAGGCATTCTCTGGGGCCAACGTCCTGACTTTC. It yields the protein CASSPREKAFSGANVLTF.

V and J are TRBV9 and TRBJ2-7, with D uncertain. This CDR3 comprises 15 residues. Per germline, CDR1 SGDLS and CDR2 YYNGEE. The V and J ends lost 0 bases and 0 bases respectively, with 10 bases between them. The CDR3 loop is CASSVGDAHSYEQYF. The CDR3 DNA sequence: TGTGCCAGCAGCGTAGGCGACGCTCACTCCTACGAGCAGTACTTC.

The chain employs TRBV7-9 and TRBJ1-2, with D perhaps TRBD1 (5 bases). V gave up 5 bases and J gave up 2 bases, with 15 bases separating them. The CDR3 spans 15 residues. Germline V lookup: CDR1 SEHNR, CDR2 FQNEAQ (reference sequence). CDR3 amino acids: CASSLRQLRNYGYTF. As DNA, the CDR3 is TGTGCCAGCAGCCTAAGACAGCTTCGGAACTATGGCTACACCTTC. Full variable domain (remainder filled in from reference TRBV7-9 and TRBJ1-2): DTGVSQNPRHKITKRGQNVTFRCDPISEHNRLYWYRQTLGQGPEFLTYFQNEAQLEKSRLLSDRFSAERPKGSFSTLEIQRTEQGDSAMYLCASSLRQLRNYGYTFGSGTRLTVV.

This CDR3 reads CASSLLAVVTDTQYF. CDR3 DNA sequence: TGTGCCAGCAGCTTATTGGCGGTGGTCACAGATACGCAGTATTTT. J is TRBJ2-3 and V is TRBV11-2; no definite D call. Deletions cut 2 bases from V and 2 bases from J, with 11 bases between. The CDR3 runs 15 residues. The germline CDR1 and CDR2 sequences are SGHAT and FQNNGV.

This rearrangement joins TRBV30 to TRBJ1-1; TRBD1 matches at 10 bases. V lost 5 bases, J lost 0 bases, and 6 bases stayed unmatched. CDR3 length: 15 amino acids. Germline V CDR1 and CDR2: GTSNPN, SVGIG (reference sequence). The CDR3 is CAWGQGEALNTEAFF. The CDR3 DNA reads TGTGCCTGGGGACAGGGGGAAGCCTTGAACACTGAAGCTTTCTTT.

The chain is built from TRBV27 and TRBJ2-1, with D hard to call. CDR1 MNHEY and CDR2 SMNVEV come from the germline V gene (reference sequence). This CDR3 region has 14 residues. V lost 0 bases to trimming and J lost 5 bases, with 8 bases between them. The DNA for the CDR3 is TGTGCCAGCAGTTTATCTGCGACGAACAATGAGCAGTTCTTC. This codes for CASSLSATNNEQFF.

The rearrangement links TRBV5-1 to TRBJ1-1; D may be TRBD1 (6 bases). Germline V gene lookup returns CDR1 SGHRS and CDR2 YFSETQ. V shed 1 base and J shed 3 bases, with 19 bases lying between them. This CDR3 region has 17 residues. Written as DNA, the CDR3 is TGCGCCAGCAGCTTGTCCGGCAGGGGCCCTTTGGACACTGAAGCTTTCTTT. Translation: CASSLSGRGPLDTEAFF.

This clone was recorded only once. V usage is TRBV2 and J usage is TRBJ1-2; maybe TRBD1 (6 bases). Per the germline V gene, CDR1 is SNHLY and CDR2 is FYNNEI. CDR3 length: 17 residues. Trimming removed 5 bases from V and 0 bases from J, with 19 bases in between. As DNA, the CDR3 is TGTGCCAGCAGTCCCTCGACACCGGGACACACTAACTATGGCTACACCTTC. Its translation: CASSPSTPGHTNYGYTF.

This chain connects TRBV5-5 to TRBJ2-5; 9 bases map to TRBD1. Losses at the gene ends were 4 bases for V and 1 base for J; bases not matched to a gene: 20. Germline V gene sequence: CDR1 SGHKS, CDR2 YYEKEE (reference sequence). CDR3 length: 20 amino acids. Here the CDR3 reads CASSGLSMPVDRGFQETQYF. In nucleotides, the CDR3 is TGTGCCAGCAGCGGCCTTTCTATGCCTGTGGACAGGGGCTTCCAAGAGACCCAGTACTTC.

This rearrangement joins TRBV27 to TRBJ2-3, with TRBD2 matching 7 bases. Germline CDR1 is MNHEY and CDR2 is SMNVEV (reference sequence). CDR3 size: 16 residues. The ends lost 10 bases at V and 5 bases at J; junction bases unmatched: 18. DNA for the CDR3: TGTGCCACCTCCCATCCTTCGCGGGGGTCTGTAGATACGCAGTATTTT. Translation gives CATSHPSRGSVDTQYF.

With respect to this clone: Mismatch with germline at one junction end may stem from a read error. The J gene is TRBJ2-4, the V gene TRBV5-6; D possibly matches TRBD1 or TRBD2 (5 bases each). The CDR3 covers 12 residues. Germline lookup yields CDR1 SGHDT and CDR2 YYEEEE. The CDR3, as DNA: TGTGCCAGCTCGGGACCCAAAGACATTCAGTACTTC. The encoded protein is CASSGPKDIQYF.

This sequence joins TRBV14 and TRBJ2-1; TRBD1 might be the D (6 bases). Looked up from germline, CDR1 is SGHDN and CDR2 is FVKESK. The CDR3 runs to 16 residues. V was cut by 0 bases and J by 4 bases, with 13 bases left in between. CDR3 sequence: CASSQEGARGYNEQFF. In DNA, the CDR3 is TGTGCCAGCAGCCAAGAAGGAGCCAGGGGATACAATGAGCAGTTCTTC.

The chain couples TRBV29-1 to TRBJ2-1; the D is unclear. There are 12 residues in the CDR3. Germline V CDR1 and CDR2: SQVTM, ANQGSEA. Trimming took 4 bases from V and 8 from J, leaving 12 bases between them. In nucleotides, the CDR3 is TGCAGCGTTGGATTGTCCGTCTATGAGCAGTTCTTC. Encoded protein: CSVGLSVYEQFF.

The rearrangement joins TRBV12-5 to TRBJ2-7; D gene unclear. Germline CDR1 reads LGHNT; CDR2 reads FRNRAP. The ends were cut back, 2 bases at V and 0 bases at J, with 2 bases in the middle. There are 12 residues in the CDR3. The CDR3 sequence: CASGLFSYEQYF. In DNA form, the CDR3 reads TGTGCTAGTGGTTTGTTCTCCTACGAGCAGTACTTC.

This rearrangement joins TRBV6-5 to TRBJ2-3; the D is unclear. This CDR3 is built from 16 residues. V lost 0 bases and J lost 4, with 14 bases in between. Germline-derived CDR1 and CDR2 are MNHEY and SVGAGI. The CDR3 DNA reads as TGTGCCAGCAGTTACTCGGCCCCTGCCGAACCAGATACGCAGTATTTT. It specifies CASSYSAPAEPDTQYF.

The rearrangement joins TRBV4-1 to TRBJ2-6; D is possibly TRBD1 (6 bases). Trimming pared 4 bases from V and 1 base from J, leaving 14 bases between. This CDR3 contains 17 residues. Germline CDR1 reads MGHRA; CDR2 reads YSYEKL. CDR3 amino acids: CASSLLRRGSGANVLTF. The CDR3 bases are TGCGCCAGCAGCCTACTACGTAGGGGGTCTGGGGCCAACGTCCTGACTTTC.

In nucleotides, the CDR3 is TGTGCCAGCAGCCAAGCCCTGGCTCTCAAGGCTCACGAATTCCGCTATGGCTACACCTTC. Amino acid sequence: CASSQALALKAHEFRYGYTF. The genes are TRBV14 and TRBJ1-2, with no clear D. V shed 1 base and J shed 4 bases, with 28 bases lying between them. The CDR3 has 20 residues. CDR1 is SGHDN, CDR2 FVKESK, per germline.

The genes are TRBV15 and TRBJ1-1; D unclear. CDR3 length: 13 residues. Germline loops: CDR1 LNHNV, CDR2 YYDKDF (reference sequence). Trimming shortened V by 5 bases and J by 7 bases, and 14 bases separated the two germline ends. CDR3 amino acids: CATSPSRSIEAFF. CDR3 in DNA: TGTGCCACCAGCCCAAGCAGGAGCATTGAAGCTTTCTTT.

The J gene is TRBJ2-7, the V gene TRBV9; possible D gene TRBD1, 5 bases. The germline V gene encodes CDR1 SGDLS and CDR2 YYNGEE. Trimming shortened V by 3 bases and J by 2 bases, and 9 bases separated the two germline ends. The CDR3 consists of 13 residues. CDR3: CASSGQNPYEQYF. Here the CDR3 DNA reads TGTGCCAGCAGCGGACAGAACCCCTACGAGCAGTACTTC.

The chain uses TRBV27 and TRBJ2-7; perhaps TRBD1 as D (6 bases). Germline values: CDR1 MNHEY, CDR2 SMNVEV (reference sequence). This CDR3 region has 15 residues. With 6 bases removed from V and 2 bases from J, the gap between germline ends came to 17 bases. For the CDR3, the DNA is TGTGCCAGCAGAACCACCCCTGGACAGACCTACGAGCAGTACTTC. Translation gives CASRTTPGQTYEQYF.

The rearrangement uses TRBV6-4 and TRBJ2-6, with D possibly TRBD2 on 6 matching bases. The CDR3 totals 16 residues. CDR1 MRHNA and CDR2 SNTAGT come from the germline V gene. With 0 bases removed from V and 4 bases from J, the gap between germline ends came to 10 bases. In nucleotides, the CDR3 is TGTGCCAGCAGTGACTCGGGCGGGGCCGGGGCCAACGTCCTGACTTTC. Translation: CASSDSGGAGANVLTF.

The chain has TRBV7-6 and TRBJ2-5; the D gene is possibly TRBD2 (7 bases). This CDR3 has 15 amino acids. Looked up from germline, CDR1 is SGHVS and CDR2 is FNYEAQ. V lost 4 bases and J 8 bases, leaving 20 bases between the germline ends. CDR3 bases: TGTGCCAGCAGCTCCGAGGGGGGGGCCGCGCGTACCCAGTACTTC. Translating it yields CASSSEGGAARTQYF.

The chain carries TRBV5-1 and TRBJ2-5; D not resolved. From germline, CDR1 is SGHRS and CDR2 YFSETQ. V was shortened by 0 bases and J by 4 bases, with 4 bases between the two germline ends. This CDR3 has 12 amino acids. The DNA for the CDR3 is TGCGCCAGCAGCTTGGACTTAGAGACCCAGTACTTC. Amino acid sequence: CASSLDLETQYF.

The chain recombines TRBV4-3 with TRBJ2-6; no firm D call. CDR3 size: 15 residues. V dropped 4 bases and J dropped 4 bases, with 11 bases sitting between them. Germline lookup yields CDR1 LGHNA and CDR2 YSLEER. CDR3 DNA sequence: TGCGCCAGCAGCCCCGGAGTTTTGGGGGCCAACGTCCTGACTTTC. Amino acid sequence: CASSPGVLGANVLTF.

The chain joins TRBV4-1 to TRBJ2-2; 10 bases are a match to TRBD2. Germline CDR1 is MGHRA and CDR2 is YSYEKL. The CDR3 sequence is 19 residues long. V lost 0 bases and J lost 4; bases outside the gene matches: 11. CDR3 DNA: TGCGCCAGCAGCCAAGATATTTCAGCGGGGGGGATTCCCACCGGGGAGCTGTTTTTT. Its translation: CASSQDISAGGIPTGELFF.

CDR3 protein: CASSVGGDGNTEAFF. Here the CDR3 DNA reads TGTGCCAGCAGCGTGGGGGGGGATGGGAACACTGAAGCTTTCTTT. This rearrangement joins TRBV7-6 to TRBJ1-1, with D tentatively TRBD1 (5 bases). Trimming removed 5 bases from V and 1 base from J, with 14 bases in between. Germline V gene data show CDR1 as SGHVS and CDR2 as FNYEAQ. The CDR3 covers 15 residues.